The 4 T cell receptor beta chains in this list originate from one sample, sequenced in a study of T cells in Graves' hyperthyroidism and ophthalmopathy. RNA transcripts gave rise to amplified TCR beta CDR3 regions. TCR CDR3 regions were first amplified by RT-PCR with HTBI primers. From the multiplex PCR reads, TCRdb called clonotypes with MiXCR, one entry per CDR3 protein. Among 300,000 to 500,000 distinct CDR3 sequences listed, around an eighth were seen once. The sample consisted of blood. These receptors were obtained from a man aged 50-60 years with Graves' ophthalmopathy.

This rearrangement joins TRBV5-1 to TRBJ2-3; possible D gene TRBD2, 5 bases. CDR3 length: 15 residues. Germline CDR1 SGHRS, CDR2 YFSETQ. V gave up 1 base and J gave up 2 bases, with 11 bases separating them. The CDR3 DNA reads as TGCGCCAGCAGCTTGCAGCCCGGGGACACAGATACGCAGTATTTT. Translating gives CASSLQPGDTDTQYF. Combining the CDR3 with reference TRBV5-1 and TRBJ2-3 gives the whole variable domain KAGVTQTPRYLIKTRGQQVTLSCSPISGHRSVSWYQQTPGQGLQFLFEYFSETQRNKGNFPGRFSGRQFSNSRSEMNVSTLELGDSALYLCASSLQPGDTDTQYFGPGTRLTVL.

This clonotype was observed many times. This chain links TRBV4-1 with TRBJ1-5, with D possibly being TRBD1 (5 bases). The CDR3 consists of 16 residues. With 0 bases removed from V and 3 bases from J, the gap between germline ends came to 12 bases. Germline CDR1 is MGHRA and CDR2 is YSYEKL. CDR3 residues: CASSQDMTAINQPQHF. DNA of the CDR3: TGCGCCAGCAGCCAAGATATGACAGCAATCAATCAGCCCCAGCATTTT.

This clonotype was seen ten or more times. This sequence joins TRBV27 and TRBJ2-5, with TRBD2 matching over 9 bases. The V gene's germline CDR1 is MNHEY and CDR2 SMNVEV (reference sequence). The V segment lost 5 bases and the J segment 5 bases; nucleotides outside the gene matches: 9. The CDR3 runs 15 residues. CDR3 sequence (DNA): TGTGCCAGCAGTCTTAGCGGGGGAGTAGGGGAGACCCAGTACTTC. The encoded protein is CASSLSGGVGETQYF.

The CDR3 nucleotides are TGTGCCAGTAGTATAGGATCAGGAAGACGGCTAGCGGGAGCCGGGAATGAGCAGTTCTTC. This codes for CASSIGSGRRLAGAGNEQFF. The rearrangement joins TRBV19 to TRBJ2-1; 10 positions agree with TRBD2. The CDR3 runs to 20 residues. The V and J ends lost 1 base and 7 bases, in that order; junction bases with no gene match: 19. The germline V gene encodes CDR1 LNHDA and CDR2 SQIVND (reference sequence).